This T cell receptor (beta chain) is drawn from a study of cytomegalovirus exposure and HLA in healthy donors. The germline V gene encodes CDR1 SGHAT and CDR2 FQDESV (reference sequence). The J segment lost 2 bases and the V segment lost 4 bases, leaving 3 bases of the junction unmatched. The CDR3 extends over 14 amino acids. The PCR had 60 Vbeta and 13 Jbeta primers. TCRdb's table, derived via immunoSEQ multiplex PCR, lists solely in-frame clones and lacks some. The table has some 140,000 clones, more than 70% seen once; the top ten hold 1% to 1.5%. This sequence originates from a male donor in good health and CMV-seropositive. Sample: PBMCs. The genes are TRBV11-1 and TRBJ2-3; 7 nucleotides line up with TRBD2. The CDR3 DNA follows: TGTGCCAGCAGCTCCGCGGGAGTCACAGATACGCAGTATTTT. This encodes CASSSAGVTDTQYF.